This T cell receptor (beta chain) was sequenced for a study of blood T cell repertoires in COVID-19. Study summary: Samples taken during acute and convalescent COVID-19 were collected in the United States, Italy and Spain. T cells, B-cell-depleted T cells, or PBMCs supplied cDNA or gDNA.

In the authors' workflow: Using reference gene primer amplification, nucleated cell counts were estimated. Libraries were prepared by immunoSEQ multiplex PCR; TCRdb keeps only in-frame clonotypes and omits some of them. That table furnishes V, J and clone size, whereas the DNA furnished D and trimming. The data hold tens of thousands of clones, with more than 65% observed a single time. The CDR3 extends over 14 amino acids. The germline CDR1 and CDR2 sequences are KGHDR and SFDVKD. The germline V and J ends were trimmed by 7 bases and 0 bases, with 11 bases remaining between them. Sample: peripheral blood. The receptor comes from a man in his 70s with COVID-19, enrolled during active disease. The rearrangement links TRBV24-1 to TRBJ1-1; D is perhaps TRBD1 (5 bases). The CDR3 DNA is TGTGCCACCAGCGGGGGTAGCATGAACACTGAAGCTTTCTTT. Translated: CATSGGSMNTEAFF.